This TCR beta chain came from a study of T cell responses to AZD1222 COVID-19 vaccine. Study results and caveats: CD4 TCRs associated with vaccination spanned spike, dominating at 160-218 and 743-854. Clonal diversity was possibly underestimated, and the donors were mostly white British, with more females.

Libraries were prepared by immunoSEQ multiplex PCR; TCRdb keeps only in-frame clonotypes and omits some of them. Here the sample spans roughly 150,000 clones, roughly 91% being singletons. As concerns this clone: Its matching antigen is unknown.

The TCR was taken from an adult in good health. The material sequenced was peripheral blood, taken on day 0 of AZD1222 vaccination.

Written as DNA, the CDR3 is TGTGCCACCAGTAGGACAGGGACCCTCAATGAGCAGTTCTTC. Its protein is CATSRTGTLNEQFF. V and J are TRBV24-1 and TRBJ2-1, with 8 bases that match TRBD1. The CDR3 is 14 amino acids. Germline CDR1 KGHDR, CDR2 SFDVKD. V gave up 6 bases and J gave up 6 bases; unmatched junction bases: 6.